The T cell receptor (beta chain) under discussion was sequenced for a study of cytomegalovirus exposure and HLA in healthy donors. Germline CDR1 and CDR2: SGHRS and YFSETQ. Trimming cost V 1 base and J 0 bases, with 8 bases left between them. CDR3 length: 16 residues. Libraries were prepared by immunoSEQ multiplex PCR; TCRdb keeps only in-frame clonotypes and omits some of them. The data contain approximately 260,000 clones, 75% to 90% of them singletons. The donors were part of the validation cohort of 120 subjects. That cohort was separate from the first cohort, which comprised 550 to 750 subjects.

This sequence was found in a woman aged 25 to 39 in good health and CMV-seropositive. Sequencing was done on a sample of PBMCs. This chain links TRBV5-1 with TRBJ2-6, with TRBD1 as a possible D gene (5 bases). CDR3: CASSLTGSSGANVLTF. As DNA, the CDR3 is TGCGCCAGCAGCTTGACAGGAAGCTCTGGGGCCAACGTCCTGACTTTC.